This TCR beta chain is drawn from a study of cytomegalovirus exposure and HLA in healthy donors. V lost 4 bases and J lost 4, with 5 bases in between. In germline, CDR1 is SNHLY, CDR2 FYNNEI. The CDR3 consists of 12 residues. Using immunoSEQ multiplex PCR, the repertoire was profiled, and TCRdb retains in-frame clones only, with some absent. The sample lists 250,000 to 300,000 clones, nearly 90% occurring once. The chain has TRBV2 and TRBJ1-3; no definite D call. Input material: PBMCs. The sequence derives from a woman aged 18-29 years in good health and CMV-seronegative. The CDR3 here is CASSAGGNTIYF. Written as DNA, the CDR3 is TGTGCCAGCAGTGCGGGGGGAAACACCATATATTTT.